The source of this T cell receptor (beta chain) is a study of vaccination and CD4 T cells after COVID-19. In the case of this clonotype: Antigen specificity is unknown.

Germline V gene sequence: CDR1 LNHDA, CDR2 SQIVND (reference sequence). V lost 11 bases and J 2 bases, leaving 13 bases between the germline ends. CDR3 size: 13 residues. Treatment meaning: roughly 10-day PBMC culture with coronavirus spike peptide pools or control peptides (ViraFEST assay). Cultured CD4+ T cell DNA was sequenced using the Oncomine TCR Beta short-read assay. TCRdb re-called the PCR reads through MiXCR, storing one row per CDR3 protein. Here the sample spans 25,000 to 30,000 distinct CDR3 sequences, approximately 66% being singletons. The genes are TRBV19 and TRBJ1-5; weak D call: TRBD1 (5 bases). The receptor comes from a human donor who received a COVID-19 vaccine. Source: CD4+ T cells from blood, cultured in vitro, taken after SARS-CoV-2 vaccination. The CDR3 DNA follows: TGTGCCGGGGGGGGAGGGGGCAATCAGCCCCAGCATTTT. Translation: CAGGGGGNQPQHF.